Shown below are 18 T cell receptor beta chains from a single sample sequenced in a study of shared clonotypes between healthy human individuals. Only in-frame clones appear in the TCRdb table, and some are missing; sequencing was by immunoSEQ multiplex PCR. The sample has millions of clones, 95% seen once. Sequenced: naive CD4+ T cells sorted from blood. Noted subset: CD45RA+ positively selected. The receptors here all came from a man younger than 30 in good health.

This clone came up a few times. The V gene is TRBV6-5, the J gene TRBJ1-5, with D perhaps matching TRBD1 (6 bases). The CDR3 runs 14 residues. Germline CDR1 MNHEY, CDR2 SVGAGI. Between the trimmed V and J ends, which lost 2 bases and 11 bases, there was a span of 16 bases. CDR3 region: CASSYRQESGSQHF. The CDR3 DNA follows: TGTGCCAGCAGTTACAGACAGGAATCAGGGTCCCAGCATTTT.

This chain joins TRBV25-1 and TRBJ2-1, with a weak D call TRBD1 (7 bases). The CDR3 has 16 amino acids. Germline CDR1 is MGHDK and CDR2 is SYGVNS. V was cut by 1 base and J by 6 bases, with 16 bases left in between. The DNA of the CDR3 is TGTGCCAGCAGTGAATCTGGCAGGGGGGAAATCAATGAGCAGTTCTTC. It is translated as CASSESGRGEINEQFF.

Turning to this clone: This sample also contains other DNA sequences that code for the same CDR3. CDR3 residues: CASSRQNYGYTF. DNA for the CDR3: TGTGCCAGCAGCCGGCAAAACTATGGCTACACCTTC. The rearrangement joins TRBV14 to TRBJ1-2; the D is unclear. CDR1 SGHDN and CDR2 FVKESK come from the germline V gene. The CDR3 sequence is 12 residues long. The ends were cut back, 4 bases at V and 2 bases at J, with 5 bases in the middle.

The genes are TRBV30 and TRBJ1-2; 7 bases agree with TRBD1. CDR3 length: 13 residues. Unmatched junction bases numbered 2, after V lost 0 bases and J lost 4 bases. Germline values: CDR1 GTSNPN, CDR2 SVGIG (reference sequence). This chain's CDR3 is CAWSVDRAYGYTF. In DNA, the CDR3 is TGTGCCTGGAGTGTAGACAGGGCCTATGGCTACACCTTC. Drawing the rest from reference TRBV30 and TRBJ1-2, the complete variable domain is SQTIHQWPATLVQPVGSPLSLECTVEGTSNPNLYWYRQAAGRGLQLLFYSVGIGQISSEVPQNLSASRPQDRQFILSSKKLLLSDSGFYLCAWSVDRAYGYTFGSGTRLTVV.

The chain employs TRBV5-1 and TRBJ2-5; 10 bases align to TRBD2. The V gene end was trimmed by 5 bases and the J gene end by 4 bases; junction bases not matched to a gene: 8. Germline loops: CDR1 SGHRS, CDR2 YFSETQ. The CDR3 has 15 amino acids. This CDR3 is CASSSASGGAETQYF. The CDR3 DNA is TGCGCCAGCAGTTCGGCTAGCGGGGGAGCAGAGACCCAGTACTTC.

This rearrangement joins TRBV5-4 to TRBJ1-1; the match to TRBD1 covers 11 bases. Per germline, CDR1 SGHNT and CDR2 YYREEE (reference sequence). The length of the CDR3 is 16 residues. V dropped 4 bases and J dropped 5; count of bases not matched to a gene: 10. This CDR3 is CASSPGQGARKTEAFF. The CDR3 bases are TGTGCCAGCAGCCCCGGACAGGGGGCAAGGAAAACTGAAGCTTTCTTT.

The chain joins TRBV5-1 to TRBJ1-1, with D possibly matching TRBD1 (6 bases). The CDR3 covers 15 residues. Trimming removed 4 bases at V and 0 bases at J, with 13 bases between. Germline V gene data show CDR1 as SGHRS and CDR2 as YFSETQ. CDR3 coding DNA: TGCGCCAGCAGCGACCGGGACATTATGAACACTGAAGCTTTCTTT. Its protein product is CASSDRDIMNTEAFF. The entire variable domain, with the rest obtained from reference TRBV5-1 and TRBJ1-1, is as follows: KAGVTQTPRYLIKTRGQQVTLSCSPISGHRSVSWYQQTPGQGLQFLFEYFSETQRNKGNFPGRFSGRQFSNSRSEMNVSTLELGDSALYLCASSDRDIMNTEAFFGQGTRLTVV.

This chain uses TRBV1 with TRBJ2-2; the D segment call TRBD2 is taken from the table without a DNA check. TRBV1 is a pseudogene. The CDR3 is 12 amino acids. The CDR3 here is CTSRLSGGELFF. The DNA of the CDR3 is TGCACCAGCAGACTATCGGGCGGGGAGCTGTTTTTT.

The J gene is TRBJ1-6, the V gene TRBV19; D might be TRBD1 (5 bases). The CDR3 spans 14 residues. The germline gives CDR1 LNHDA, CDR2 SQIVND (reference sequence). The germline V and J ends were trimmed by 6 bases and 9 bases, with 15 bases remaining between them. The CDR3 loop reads CASSTTETGSPLHF. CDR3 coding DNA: TGTGCCAGTAGCACGACAGAGACGGGTTCACCCCTCCACTTT.

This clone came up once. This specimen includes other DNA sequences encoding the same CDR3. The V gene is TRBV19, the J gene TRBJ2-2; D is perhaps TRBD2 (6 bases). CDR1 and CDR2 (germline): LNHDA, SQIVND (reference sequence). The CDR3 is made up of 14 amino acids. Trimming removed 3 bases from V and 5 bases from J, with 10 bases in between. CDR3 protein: CASSIGTGTGELFF. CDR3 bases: TGTGCCAGTAGTATCGGGACTGGTACCGGGGAGCTGTTTTTT.

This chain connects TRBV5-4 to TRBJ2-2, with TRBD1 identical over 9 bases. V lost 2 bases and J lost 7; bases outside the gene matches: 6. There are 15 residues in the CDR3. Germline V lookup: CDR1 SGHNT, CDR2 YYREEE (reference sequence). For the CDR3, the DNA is TGTGCCAGCAGCTTTACAGGGGGCGCGGGCGGGGAGCTGTTTTTT. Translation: CASSFTGGAGGELFF.

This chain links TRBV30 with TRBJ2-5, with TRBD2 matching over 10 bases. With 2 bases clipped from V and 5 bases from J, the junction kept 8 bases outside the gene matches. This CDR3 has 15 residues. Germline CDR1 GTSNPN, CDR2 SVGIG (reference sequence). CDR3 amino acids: CAWSPSGSREETQYF. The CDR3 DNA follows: TGTGCCTGGAGTCCTAGCGGGAGTAGAGAGGAGACCCAGTACTTC.

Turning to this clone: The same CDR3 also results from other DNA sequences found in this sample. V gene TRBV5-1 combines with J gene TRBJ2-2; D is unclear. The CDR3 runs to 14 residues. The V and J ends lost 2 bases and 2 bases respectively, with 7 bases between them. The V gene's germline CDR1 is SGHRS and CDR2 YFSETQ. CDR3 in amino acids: CASSLRVNTGELFF. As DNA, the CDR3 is TGCGCCAGCAGCTTAAGGGTTAACACCGGGGAGCTGTTTTTT. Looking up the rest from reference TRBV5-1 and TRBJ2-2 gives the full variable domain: KAGVTQTPRYLIKTRGQQVTLSCSPISGHRSVSWYQQTPGQGLQFLFEYFSETQRNKGNFPGRFSGRQFSNSRSEMNVSTLELGDSALYLCASSLRVNTGELFFGEGSRLTVL.

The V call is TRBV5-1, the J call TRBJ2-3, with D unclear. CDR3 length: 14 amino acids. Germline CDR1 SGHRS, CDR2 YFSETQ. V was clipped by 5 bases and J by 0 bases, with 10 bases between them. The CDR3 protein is CASSLVTSTDTQYF. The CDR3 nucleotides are TGCGCCAGCAGTTTAGTAACTAGCACAGATACGCAGTATTTT.

CDR3 sequence (DNA): TGTGCCAGCAGTGCCGGGCAGGGGTTAACCTACGAGCAGTACTTC. Translating it yields CASSAGQGLTYEQYF. The chain has TRBV6-1 and TRBJ2-7; D perhaps matches TRBD1 (6 bases). Trimming removed 4 bases at V and 2 bases at J, with 15 bases between. There are 15 residues in the CDR3. Germline CDR1 and CDR2: MNHNS and SASEGT.

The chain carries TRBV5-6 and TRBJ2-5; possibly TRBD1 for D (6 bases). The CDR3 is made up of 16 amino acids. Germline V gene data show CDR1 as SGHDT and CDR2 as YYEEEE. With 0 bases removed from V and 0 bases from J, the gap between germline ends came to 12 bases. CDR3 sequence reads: CASSLAQGKYQETQYF. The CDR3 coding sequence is TGTGCCAGCAGCTTGGCCCAGGGGAAGTACCAAGAGACCCAGTACTTC.

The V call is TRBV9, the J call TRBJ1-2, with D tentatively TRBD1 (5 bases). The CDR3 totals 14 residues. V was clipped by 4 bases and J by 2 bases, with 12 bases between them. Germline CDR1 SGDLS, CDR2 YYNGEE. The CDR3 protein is CASSQGHTNYGYTF. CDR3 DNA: TGTGCCAGCAGCCAAGGACACACCAACTATGGCTACACCTTC.

CDR3 protein: CASSLVGTGASYNSPLHF. The CDR3, as DNA: TGTGCCAGCAGCTTGGTCGGGACAGGGGCCTCCTATAATTCACCCCTCCACTTT. The chain is built from TRBV7-2 and TRBJ1-6, with 10 bases fitting TRBD1. Germline values: CDR1 SGHTA, CDR2 FQGNSA. Germline trimming cut 3 bases from V and 0 bases from J; bases unmatched to any gene: 5. The CDR3 length is 18 residues.